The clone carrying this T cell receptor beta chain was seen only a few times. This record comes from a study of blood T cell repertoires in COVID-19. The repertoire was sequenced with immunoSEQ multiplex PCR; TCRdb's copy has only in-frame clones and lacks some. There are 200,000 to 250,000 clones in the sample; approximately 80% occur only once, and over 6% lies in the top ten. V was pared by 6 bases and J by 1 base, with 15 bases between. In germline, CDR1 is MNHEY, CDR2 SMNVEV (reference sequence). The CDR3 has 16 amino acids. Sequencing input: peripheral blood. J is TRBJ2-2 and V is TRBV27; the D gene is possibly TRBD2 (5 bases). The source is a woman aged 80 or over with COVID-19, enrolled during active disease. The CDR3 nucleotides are TGTGCCAGCAGCCCTGCTAGACGGGGGAACACCGGGGAGCTGTTTTTT. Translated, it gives CASSPARRGNTGELFF.